These 28 T cell receptor beta chains were sequenced from one sample in a study of shared clonotypes between healthy human individuals. The assay was immunoSEQ multiplex PCR, and TCRdb's table has in-frame clones only and misses some. The table records about 490,000 clones, 60% to 85% of them present only once. The specimen was PBMCs. The receptors originated from a woman aged 40 to 50 in good health. Some clones in this sample may be carry-over from other donors' samples.

Here the CDR3 DNA reads TGTGCCAGCAGCTCCCAGGGGGTGGGTGGCTACACCTTC. Translating it yields CASSSQGVGGYTF. V is TRBV7-8 and J is TRBJ1-2, with 7 bases identical to TRBD1. V lost 4 bases and J lost 7; bases outside the gene matches: 6. Per the germline V gene, CDR1 is SGHVS and CDR2 is FQNEAQ. This CDR3 contains 13 residues.

In DNA form, the CDR3 reads TGTGCCAGCAGCTTCCCCGGTGGGAGCCCCTACGAGCAGTACTTC. The encoded protein is CASSFPGGSPYEQYF. V gene TRBV5-4 combines with J gene TRBJ2-7; maybe TRBD2 (5 bases). The germline V gene has CDR1 SGHNT and CDR2 YYREEE (reference sequence). Trimming left V 2 bases short and J 2 bases short, with 14 bases between. This CDR3 is 15 amino acids long.

In this sample, this clone turned up once. The chain joins TRBV4-2 to TRBJ2-3, with D perhaps TRBD1 (5 bases). V shed 7 bases and J shed 2 bases, with 16 bases lying between them. The CDR3 has 15 amino acids. Germline-derived CDR1 and CDR2 are LGHNA and YNFKEQ. The CDR3 DNA reads TGTGCCAGCACCCCCTCCGAGACAGACACAGATACGCAGTATTTT. This gives the protein CASTPSETDTDTQYF.

This clone has just a few counts. The junction departs from germline at one end; a sequencing error may be responsible. V is TRBV15 and J is TRBJ2-7; 9 bases are a match to TRBD1. Per the germline V gene, CDR1 is LNHNV and CDR2 is YYDKDF (reference sequence). This CDR3 is 15 amino acids long. The CDR3 here is CATSRETGGPYEQDF. CDR3 DNA: TGTGCCACCAGCAGGGAGACAGGGGGGCCCTACGAGCAGGACTTC.

V is TRBV25-1 and J is TRBJ2-4; 8 bases line up with TRBD2. CDR1 and CDR2 from the germline V gene are MGHDK and SYGVNS. The V and J ends lost 5 bases and 7 bases, in that order; junction bases with no gene match: 7. The CDR3 has 14 residues. This CDR3 reads CASSKAGVENIQYF. The CDR3 DNA sequence: TGTGCCAGCAGTAAAGCGGGAGTCGAGAACATTCAGTACTTC.

This clone was found once. The chain links TRBV28 to TRBJ2-1; D may match TRBD1 or TRBD2 (5 bases each). V was cut by 3 bases and J by 4 bases, with 16 bases left in between. Germline lookup yields CDR1 MDHEN and CDR2 SYDVKM. The CDR3 extends over 16 amino acids. The CDR3 coding sequence is TGTGCCAGCAGTTTGGGACGGGCGACCCGGTACAATGAGCAGTTCTTC. It encodes CASSLGRATRYNEQFF.

This clone was counted between two and nine times. This sequence joins TRBV30 and TRBJ2-3, with 13 bases that match TRBD2. Per germline, CDR1 GTSNPN and CDR2 SVGIG (reference sequence). CDR3 length equals 13 residues. Trimming took 8 bases from V and 6 from J; bases not matched to a gene: 5. CDR3 sequence: CARGLAGSDTQYF. DNA for the CDR3: TGTGCCCGGGGACTAGCGGGATCGGATACGCAGTATTTT. Looking up the rest from reference TRBV30 and TRBJ2-3 gives the full variable domain: SQTIHQWPATLVQPVGSPLSLECTVEGTSNPNLYWYRQAAGRGLQLLFYSVGIGQISSEVPQNLSASRPQDRQFILSSKKLLLSDSGFYLCARGLAGSDTQYFGPGTRLTVL.

Note on this clone: Different DNA sequences within this sample yield the same CDR3. This chain connects TRBV9 to TRBJ2-7; D is unclear. The CDR3 is made up of 14 amino acids. The germline CDR1 and CDR2 sequences are SGDLS and YYNGEE. V lost 1 base to trimming and J lost 1 base, with 9 bases between them. The DNA for the CDR3 is TGTGCCAGCAGCGTAAGTGGCCATTCCTACGAGCAGTACTTC. As protein: CASSVSGHSYEQYF.

The V and J genes are TRBV7-3 and TRBJ2-7; TRBD1 matches 11 bases. CDR1 is SGHTA, CDR2 FQGTGA, per germline. The CDR3 is 14 amino acids. V was clipped by 5 bases and J by 6 bases; unmatched bases: 6. Written as DNA, the CDR3 is TGTGCCAGCAGCCCCGGACAGGGGGCATCCGAGCAGTACTTC. This encodes CASSPGQGASEQYF.

This clone was counted between two and nine times. The genes are TRBV18 and TRBJ2-7; 10 positions agree with TRBD1. Germline CDR1 is KGHSH and CDR2 is LQKENI. Unmatched junction bases numbered 12, after V lost 8 bases and J lost 5 bases. The CDR3 covers 15 residues. The CDR3 DNA reads TGTGCCAGCGCGCTGGGGGACAGGGGTTTTGACGAGCAGTACTTC. This gives the protein CASALGDRGFDEQYF.

The chain recombines TRBV29-1 with TRBJ2-7; D is unclear. The CDR3 length is 15 residues. V was pared by 4 bases and J by 2 bases, with 18 bases between. CDR1 is SQVTM, CDR2 ANQGSEA, per germline. Here the CDR3 DNA reads TGCAGCGTTGGTCACTTATCTGGGGAAGCCTACGAGCAGTACTTC. Translation: CSVGHLSGEAYEQYF.

In the case of this clone: Possible read error: a much larger clone is one base away. Other DNA sequences of this sample code for an identical CDR3. This chain connects TRBV27 to TRBJ1-1; D ambiguous. CDR1 is MNHEY, CDR2 SMNVEV, per germline (reference sequence). The CDR3 spans 13 residues. V was clipped by 5 bases and J by 7 bases, with 14 bases between them. The CDR3, as DNA: TGTGCCAGCAGTCCCCGGACGGGCCGTGAAGCTTTCTTT. Translated: CASSPRTGREAFF.

This clone has more than one count but fewer than ten. V is TRBV15 and J is TRBJ1-2; 7 bases line up with TRBD1. Germline-derived CDR1 and CDR2 are LNHNV and YYDKDF (reference sequence). The V and J ends lost 3 bases and 4 bases, in that order; junction bases with no gene match: 8. The CDR3 loop spans 15 amino acids. The CDR3 sequence: CATSRGGGAGYGYTF. Here the CDR3 DNA reads TGTGCCACCAGCAGGGGAGGGGGCGCGGGCTATGGCTACACCTTC.

The chain recombines TRBV7-9 with TRBJ2-1; 14 nucleotides agree with TRBD2. The CDR3 runs 19 residues. Germline V gene lookup returns CDR1 SEHNR and CDR2 FQNEAQ (reference sequence). V shed 0 bases, J shed 8 bases, and the junction held 12 bases outside the gene matches. The CDR3 loop is CASSLARTSGRKSGDEQFF. The CDR3 bases are TGTGCCAGCAGCTTAGCAAGGACTAGCGGGAGGAAGAGTGGGGATGAGCAGTTCTTC.

The chain carries TRBV2 and TRBJ1-1; D is undetermined. Germline V gene sequence: CDR1 SNHLY, CDR2 FYNNEI. Trimming took off 6 bases at V and 1 base at J, with 9 bases between the two ends. The CDR3 contains 13 residues. CDR3 nucleotide sequence: TGTGCCAGCAGGTACAGCCCGAACACTGAAGCTTTCTTT. It codes for CASRYSPNTEAFF.

Ten or more counts support this clone. This sample also contains other DNA sequences that code for the same CDR3. The CDR3, as DNA: TGCGCCAGCAGCCAAGATGGGTCCTCTGGGGCCAACGTCCTGACTTTC. This codes for CASSQDGSSGANVLTF. The rearrangement uses TRBV4-3 and TRBJ2-6, with unresolved D. Deletions cut 0 bases from V and 0 bases from J, with 6 bases between. Germline V CDR1 and CDR2: LGHNA, YSLEER. The CDR3 consists of 16 residues.

This chain uses TRBV6-1 with TRBJ1-3, with D maybe TRBD1 (5 bases). CDR1 and CDR2 (germline): MNHNS, SASEGT. Deletions cut 5 bases from V and 0 bases from J, with 11 bases between. CDR3 size: 15 residues. CDR3 in amino acids: CASSWDGNSGNTIYF. The DNA for the CDR3 is TGTGCCAGCAGTTGGGACGGGAACTCTGGAAACACCATATATTTT.

The V gene is TRBV27, the J gene TRBJ2-7; 7 nucleotides agree with TRBD2. V lost 2 bases to trimming and J lost 2 bases; unmatched junction nucleotides: 3. The CDR3 is made up of 14 amino acids. Germline CDR1 MNHEY, CDR2 SMNVEV (reference sequence). This CDR3 reads CASSLKREPYEQYF. CDR3 coding DNA: TGTGCCAGCAGTTTAAAGCGGGAACCCTACGAGCAGTACTTC.

The chain recombines TRBV13 with TRBJ2-5; 9 bases agree with TRBD1. The CDR3 has 15 amino acids. Losses at the gene ends were 5 bases for V and 5 bases for J; bases not matched to a gene: 9. CDR1 is PRHDT and CDR2 is FYEKMQ in the germline V gene (reference sequence). The CDR3: CASSTPQGAQETQYF. CDR3 coding DNA: TGTGCCAGCAGCACCCCACAGGGGGCGCAGGAGACCCAGTACTTC.

V and J are TRBV7-2 and TRBJ2-1, with D tentatively TRBD1 (6 bases). The CDR3 totals 13 residues. V was shortened by 2 bases and J by 9 bases, with 11 bases between the two germline ends. The germline gives CDR1 SGHTA, CDR2 FQGNSA. The CDR3 reads CASSLTRGTEQFF. The DNA of the CDR3 is TGTGCCAGCAGCTTAACCAGGGGCACTGAGCAGTTCTTC.

The chain has TRBV5-8 and TRBJ1-1; a possible D gene is TRBD1 (6 bases). The CDR3 has 15 residues. The germline CDR1 and CDR2 sequences are SGHTS and YDEGEE. V gave up 0 bases and J gave up 4 bases, with 13 bases separating them. The CDR3 loop is CASSLGQGIGTEAFF. In DNA, the CDR3 is TGTGCCAGCAGCTTGGGGCAGGGGATCGGCACTGAAGCTTTCTTT.

The chain employs TRBV7-2 and TRBJ1-1; 8 bases are shared with TRBD1. J lost 4 bases, V lost 5 bases, and 9 bases had no gene match. The CDR3 consists of 15 residues. The germline V gene has CDR1 SGHTA and CDR2 FQGNSA. The CDR3 loop reads CASSPPDREITEAFF. The DNA for the CDR3 is TGTGCCAGCAGCCCCCCGGACAGGGAGATCACTGAAGCTTTCTTT. Supplemented by reference TRBV7-2 and TRBJ1-1, the full variable domain reads GAGVSQSPSNKVTEKGKDVELRCDPISGHTALYWYRQSLGQGLEFLIYFQGNSAPDKSGLPSDRFSAERTGGSVSTLTIQRTQQEDSAVYLCASSPPDREITEAFFGQGTRLTVV.

This chain connects TRBV10-2 to TRBJ2-1; 9 bases agree with TRBD2. Germline values: CDR1 WSHSY, CDR2 SAAADI. The CDR3 has 16 amino acids. Unmatched junction bases numbered 8, after V lost 0 bases and J lost 8 bases. The CDR3 reads CASSESIGLAFDEQFF. The DNA of the CDR3 is TGCGCCAGCAGTGAGTCGATAGGACTAGCGTTTGATGAGCAGTTCTTC.

The rearrangement joins TRBV6-1 to TRBJ1-2, with D unclear. Deletions cut 7 bases from V and 8 bases from J, with 14 bases between. CDR3 length: 12 residues. From germline, CDR1 is MNHNS and CDR2 SASEGT. The CDR3 DNA reads TGTGCCAGCACCCTGGGGAGTTTCGGCTACACCTTC. Its protein product is CASTLGSFGYTF.

The chain carries TRBV4-2 and TRBJ2-5; 8 bases map to TRBD2. The CDR3 consists of 17 residues. V lost 4 bases and J lost 7; bases outside the gene matches: 17. CDR1 and CDR2 (germline): LGHNA, YNFKEQ. In nucleotides, the CDR3 is TGTGCCAGCAGCCCGGATGGGACTAGGGCCTCGAGGGGGACCCAGTACTTC. This sequence encodes CASSPDGTRASRGTQYF.

This clone was seen a few times. The chain recombines TRBV5-1 with TRBJ1-4; D call uncertain. The V and J ends lost 5 bases and 8 bases respectively, with 16 bases between them. Germline V gene sequence: CDR1 SGHRS, CDR2 YFSETQ. CDR3 size: 14 residues. CDR3 sequence (DNA): TGCGCCAGCAGTTTTCCTGGGAGCGGAGAAAAACTGTTTTTT. As protein: CASSFPGSGEKLFF.

The gene calls are TRBV9 and TRBJ2-3; D may be TRBD1 (5 bases). Germline assignment: CDR1 SGDLS and CDR2 YYNGEE. Between the trimmed V and J ends, which lost 4 bases and 1 base, there was a span of 16 bases. The CDR3 is 16 residues long. The CDR3 is CASSRVGQSGTDTQYF. Here the CDR3 DNA reads TGTGCCAGCAGCCGGGTGGGGCAGAGTGGCACAGATACGCAGTATTTT.

This clone was seen only a few times. The rearrangement uses TRBV27 and TRBJ2-7; 15 nucleotides line up with TRBD2. V lost 5 bases to trimming and J lost 1 base; unmatched junction nucleotides: 12. Germline V gene sequence: CDR1 MNHEY, CDR2 SMNVEV (reference sequence). The CDR3 sequence is 19 residues long. The CDR3 here is CASSRGLAGGPHISYEQYF. CDR3 DNA sequence: TGTGCCAGCAGTCGGGGACTAGCGGGAGGTCCCCACATTTCCTACGAGCAGTACTTC.